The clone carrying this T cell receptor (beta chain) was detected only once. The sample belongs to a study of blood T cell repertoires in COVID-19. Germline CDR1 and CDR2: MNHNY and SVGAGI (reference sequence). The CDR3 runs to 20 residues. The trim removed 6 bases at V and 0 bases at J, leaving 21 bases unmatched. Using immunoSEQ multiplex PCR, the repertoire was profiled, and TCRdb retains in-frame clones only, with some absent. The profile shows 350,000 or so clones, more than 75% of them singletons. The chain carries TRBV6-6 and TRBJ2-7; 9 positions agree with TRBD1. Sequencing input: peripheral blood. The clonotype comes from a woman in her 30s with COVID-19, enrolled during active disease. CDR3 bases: TGTGCCAGCAGCCCCTGGGGACAGGGTGGTTGGCGGGATAGCTCCTACGAGCAGTACTTC. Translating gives CASSPWGQGGWRDSSYEQYF.